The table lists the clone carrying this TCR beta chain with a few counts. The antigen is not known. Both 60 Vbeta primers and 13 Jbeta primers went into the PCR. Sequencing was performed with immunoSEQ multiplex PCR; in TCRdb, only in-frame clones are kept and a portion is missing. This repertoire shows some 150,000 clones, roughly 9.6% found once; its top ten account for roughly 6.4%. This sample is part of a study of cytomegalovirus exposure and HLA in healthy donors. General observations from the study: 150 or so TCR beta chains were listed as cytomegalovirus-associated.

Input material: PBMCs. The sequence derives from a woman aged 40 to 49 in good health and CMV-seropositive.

CDR3 coding DNA: TGTGCCAGCAGTTACATGTGGGGAGACGGAGGGAGTCTAGCTTTCTTT. It codes for CASSYMWGDGGSLAFF. The chain has TRBV6-5 and TRBJ1-1; D is unclear. Trimming took off 2 bases at V and 10 bases at J, with 23 bases between the two ends. Germline V gene data show CDR1 as MNHEY and CDR2 as SVGAGI. The CDR3 has 16 amino acids.